This T cell receptor (beta chain) originates from a study of shared clonotypes between healthy human individuals. Across the whole study: The plates for each donor numbered three CD4 naive, three CD4 memory, two CD8 naive and one CD8 memory.

Only in-frame clones appear in the TCRdb table, and some are missing; sequencing was by immunoSEQ multiplex PCR. Altogether roughly 2.6 million clones are present, about 92% being singletons, with the ten largest covering over 0.12%. The CDR3 is made up of 16 amino acids. V shed 0 bases and J shed 4 bases, with 15 bases lying between them. The germline CDR1 and CDR2 sequences are LGHNA and YNFKEQ. Those who donated were healthy HIV-negative adults, with no recent acute infections or vaccinations reported. With regard to this clone: What it recognizes is unknown.

Study observations and caveats: The researchers took only blood, and tissue repertoires probably look different.

Sequencing was performed on naive CD4+ T cells sorted from blood. This sample's subset: CD45RA+ positively selected. The chain carries TRBV4-2 and TRBJ1-2, with D uncertain. The TCR sequence derives from a man aged 18-30 years in good health. CDR3 nucleotides: TGTGCCAGCAGCCAAGATGAGAGGGCCCGCGTCTATGGCTACACCTTC. This encodes CASSQDERARVYGYTF.